Shown below are 29 T cell receptor beta chains from a single sample sequenced in a study of T cells after posttransplantation cyclophosphamide. Controls had myeloablative marrow grafts with methotrexate and calcineurin inhibitor, sampled at 1 year. Generated by immunoSEQ multiplex PCR, the TCRdb table keeps only in-frame clones and is missing some. Of 15,000 to 20,000 clones listed, about 82% are singletons. The sample here was PBMCs, taken around 59 weeks after allogeneic stem cell transplant with calcineurin inhibitor and methotrexate. These receptors were collected from a male patient aged 25-45 years who received an allogeneic stem cell transplant from an unrelated donor, was CMV-positive, and had acute and chronic GVHD. A share of the T cells may be of graft donor origin.

The rearrangement joins TRBV7-2 to TRBJ2-3; 8 nucleotides match TRBD2. After removal of 0 bases from V and 1 base from J, the junction contained 9 bases not matched to a gene. Germline V gives CDR1 SGHTA, CDR2 FQGNSA. The CDR3 covers 18 residues. The CDR3 loop is CASSLALTGGPGTDTQYF. CDR3 nucleotides: TGTGCCAGCAGCTTAGCGCTAACGGGAGGGCCCGGCACAGATACGCAGTATTTT.

The V and J genes are TRBV28 and TRBJ1-1; possibly TRBD1 for D (5 bases). Germline V gene data show CDR1 as MDHEN and CDR2 as SYDVKM. The CDR3 sequence is 15 residues long. V lost 2 bases, J lost 4 bases, and 14 bases lay in between. CDR3 amino acids: CASSLAPQGSTEAFF. The CDR3 region has the DNA TGTGCCAGCAGTTTAGCCCCGCAGGGTAGCACTGAAGCTTTCTTT.

The chain employs TRBV19 and TRBJ1-5; the match to TRBD1 covers 8 bases. With V trimmed by 7 bases and J by 3 bases, 5 bases remained unmatched. From germline, CDR1 is LNHDA and CDR2 SQIVND (reference sequence). The CDR3 covers 14 residues. This CDR3 is CASTWTGFNQPQHF. The CDR3 DNA reads as TGTGCCAGTACCTGGACAGGGTTCAATCAGCCCCAGCATTTT. The variable domain in full, with the rest retrieved from reference TRBV19 and TRBJ1-5, is DGGITQSPKYLFRKEGQNVTLSCEQNLNHDAMYWYRQDPGQGLRLIYYSQIVNDFQKGDIAEGYSVSREKKESFPLTVTSAQKNPTAFYLCASTWTGFNQPQHFGDGTRLSIL.

J is TRBJ2-1 and V is TRBV6-5; possible D gene TRBD2, 6 bases. The CDR3 is 12 amino acids. The germline V gene has CDR1 MNHEY and CDR2 SVGAGI. Trimming took 6 bases from V and 9 from J, leaving 12 bases between them. Here the CDR3 reads CASRGTGGEQFF. CDR3 nucleotides: TGTGCCAGCAGGGGGACCGGGGGTGAGCAGTTCTTC.

The chain joins TRBV1 to TRBJ2-2; the table's D call, TRBD1, has no DNA check behind it. TRBV1 has pseudogene status. CDR3 length: 14 amino acids. This chain's CDR3 is CTSSQVPGAGELFF. The CDR3 nucleotides read TGCACCAGCAGCCAAGTTCCAGGGGCTGGGGAGCTGTTTTTT.

The chain links TRBV19 to TRBJ1-1, with D uncertain. V was cut by 3 bases and J by 7 bases, with 15 bases left in between. The CDR3 loop spans 14 amino acids. Germline values: CDR1 LNHDA, CDR2 SQIVND (reference sequence). CDR3 loop: CASSIRGRESEAFF. The CDR3 DNA reads as TGTGCCAGTAGTATTCGGGGAAGAGAAAGTGAAGCTTTCTTT.

The CDR3 here is CATSRDRGVGAFF. DNA for the CDR3: TGTGCCACCAGCAGAGATCGTGGAGTCGGAGCTTTCTTT. The chain carries TRBV15 and TRBJ1-1, with D uncertain. Germline loops: CDR1 LNHNV, CDR2 YYDKDF (reference sequence). This CDR3 contains 13 residues. Deletions cut 0 bases from V and 10 bases from J, with 12 bases between.

The gene calls are TRBV28 and TRBJ2-1, with TRBD1 as a possible D gene (6 bases). The CDR3 runs 15 residues. V was pared by 3 bases and J by 0 bases, with 9 bases between. Germline loops: CDR1 MDHEN, CDR2 SYDVKM. In nucleotides, the CDR3 is TGTGCCAGCAGTTTGGTGGGGGCCTCCTACAATGAGCAGTTCTTC. Amino acids: CASSLVGASYNEQFF.

As to this clone: The same CDR3 is also encoded by other DNA sequences in this sample. V usage is TRBV5-1 and J usage is TRBJ2-1, with 13 bases identical to TRBD2. Trimming took 0 bases from V and 7 from J; bases not matched to a gene: 1. Germline V gene data show CDR1 as SGHRS and CDR2 as YFSETQ. The CDR3 extends over 15 amino acids. The CDR3 DNA reads TGCGCCAGCAGCTTGGCACTAGCGGGAGGGAATGAGCAGTTCTTC. This sequence encodes CASSLALAGGNEQFF.

The chain combines TRBV6-5 with TRBJ1-1; the D is unclear. The CDR3 has 13 residues. Germline V gives CDR1 MNHEY, CDR2 SVGAGI. The V and J ends lost 8 bases and 5 bases respectively, with 15 bases between them. CDR3 sequence: CASRTWEETEAFF. The CDR3 DNA follows: TGTGCCAGCCGAACGTGGGAGGAAACTGAAGCTTTCTTT.

The chain couples TRBV19 to TRBJ2-4; D ambiguous. The germline V gene encodes CDR1 LNHDA and CDR2 SQIVND (reference sequence). The CDR3 is 12 amino acids. The V end was cut by 3 bases, the J end by 5 bases, with 5 bases between. The CDR3 sequence: CASSMVENIQYF. The CDR3 nucleotides read TGTGCCAGTAGTATGGTAGAAAACATTCAGTACTTC.

This clone showed up just a few times. This chain uses TRBV6-4 with TRBJ1-5; a possible D gene is TRBD1 (6 bases). The CDR3 covers 15 residues. With 6 bases removed from V and 5 bases from J, the gap between germline ends came to 17 bases. In germline, CDR1 is MRHNA, CDR2 SNTAGT. For the CDR3, the DNA is TGTGCCAGCAGCGAACAGGGTGATGTTGATCAGCCCCAGCATTTT. Protein: CASSEQGDVDQPQHF.

In its sample, this clone was seen once. The rearrangement links TRBV7-2 to TRBJ1-3, with D perhaps matching TRBD1 (6 bases). The CDR3 extends over 15 amino acids. The V and J ends lost 4 bases and 1 base respectively, with 11 bases between them. In germline, CDR1 is SGHTA, CDR2 FQGNSA. CDR3 bases: TGTGCCAGCAGCTACACCGGGACATCTGGAAACACCATATATTTT. This translates into CASSYTGTSGNTIYF.

The genes are TRBV5-6 and TRBJ2-7; 13 bases map to TRBD2. The ends lost 4 bases at V and 6 bases at J; junction bases unmatched: 7. Germline values: CDR1 SGHDT, CDR2 YYEEEE. CDR3 length: 15 residues. CDR3 loop: CASSPQLAGGGEQYF. The DNA of the CDR3 is TGTGCCAGCAGCCCGCAACTAGCGGGAGGGGGCGAGCAGTACTTC.

The rearrangement links TRBV7-3 to TRBJ1-1; possibly TRBD1 for D (5 bases). Deletions cut 0 bases from V and 3 bases from J, with 14 bases between. The CDR3 is 16 residues long. Germline CDR1 reads SGHTA; CDR2 reads FQGTGA. CDR3 DNA sequence: TGTGCCAGCAGCTTAACGCGTGCAGGGTTGGACACTGAAGCTTTCTTT. Translated: CASSLTRAGLDTEAFF.

The rearrangement links TRBV27 to TRBJ1-2; possibly TRBD1 for D (6 bases). This CDR3 is 13 amino acids long. Germline V gives CDR1 MNHEY, CDR2 SMNVEV (reference sequence). The V gene lost 6 bases and the J gene lost 7 bases, with 15 bases spanning the gap. CDR3 amino acids: CASRFQGLGGYTF. DNA for the CDR3: TGTGCCAGCAGATTCCAGGGGTTAGGTGGCTACACCTTC.

This clone was counted a single time. The rearrangement links TRBV14 to TRBJ2-1; TRBD1 might be the D (5 bases). The length of the CDR3 is 15 residues. Germline V gives CDR1 SGHDN, CDR2 FVKESK. Trimming pared 5 bases from V and 4 bases from J, leaving 15 bases between. CDR3 DNA: TGTGCCAGCAGCGGCGAGACAGCGTTTTACAATGAGCAGTTCTTC. It codes for CASSGETAFYNEQFF.

The V gene is TRBV30, the J gene TRBJ1-2; D unresolved. This CDR3 is 13 amino acids long. V was shortened by 4 bases and J by 8 bases, with 17 bases between the two germline ends. The germline V gene has CDR1 GTSNPN and CDR2 SVGIG (reference sequence). CDR3 in amino acids: CAWTRRAAGGYTF. The CDR3 nucleotides read TGTGCCTGGACCCGGAGGGCAGCGGGCGGCTACACCTTC.

In this sample, this clone turned up once. V is TRBV7-9 and J is TRBJ2-7; 8 nucleotides align to TRBD1. V shed 4 bases and J 5 bases; nucleotides not matched to a gene: 4. The CDR3 loop spans 13 amino acids. Germline V lookup: CDR1 SEHNR, CDR2 FQNEAQ (reference sequence). DNA for the CDR3: TGTGCCAGCAGCTACGGACAGGGCGACGAGCAGTACTTC. Protein: CASSYGQGDEQYF.

CDR3 amino acids: CATSPRTVTGELFF. DNA for the CDR3: TGTGCCACCAGTCCCCGGACAGTCACCGGGGAGCTGTTTTTT. The chain has TRBV15 and TRBJ2-2, with a possible D match to TRBD1 (6 bases). Germline V gene lookup returns CDR1 LNHNV and CDR2 YYDKDF (reference sequence). This CDR3 spans 14 amino acids. The V and J ends lost 6 bases and 4 bases respectively, with 12 bases between them. Complete variable domain (other parts from reference TRBV15 and TRBJ2-2): DAMVIQNPRYQVTQFGKPVTLSCSQTLNHNVMYWYQQKSSQAPKLLFHYYDKDFNNEADTPDNFQSRRPNTSFCFLDIRSPGLGDTAMYLCATSPRTVTGELFFGEGSRLTVL.

This chain joins TRBV5-1 and TRBJ2-1; 10 nucleotides align to TRBD2. This CDR3 is 19 amino acids long. CDR1 is SGHRS, CDR2 YFSETQ, per germline. The J segment lost 4 bases and the V segment lost 3 bases, leaving 16 bases of the junction unmatched. The CDR3 DNA sequence: TGCGCCAGCAGCTCCTTTCTGTCGGCGAGTAGCGGGGGGTACAATGAGCAGTTCTTC. This codes for CASSSFLSASSGGYNEQFF.

The chain combines TRBV10-3 with TRBJ1-2, with TRBD1 matching 10 bases. Trimming cost V 4 bases and J 4 bases; bases outside gene matches: 6. CDR1 is ENHRY, CDR2 SYGVKD, per germline. The CDR3 extends over 15 amino acids. DNA for the CDR3: TGTGCCATCAGTGGAGGGACAGGGGTGGGCTATGGCTACACCTTC. It specifies CAISGGTGVGYGYTF.

The V and J genes are TRBV29-1 and TRBJ2-1; the match to TRBD2 covers 10 bases. With V trimmed by 5 bases and J by 3 bases, 7 bases remained unmatched. Germline CDR1 and CDR2: SQVTM and ANQGSEA. The CDR3 loop spans 15 amino acids. As DNA, the CDR3 is TGCAGCGTTCCCTCTAGCGGGAGCTTCTACAATGAGCAGTTCTTC. This gives the protein CSVPSSGSFYNEQFF.

The V gene is TRBV4-1, the J gene TRBJ2-7, with D possibly TRBD2 on 5 matching bases. V was pared by 5 bases and J by 6 bases, with 17 bases between. The CDR3 totals 14 residues. The germline gives CDR1 MGHRA, CDR2 YSYEKL. The CDR3 is CASSELGVSREQYF. In DNA form, the CDR3 reads TGCGCCAGCAGCGAACTAGGAGTCAGTCGCGAGCAGTACTTC.

The chain couples TRBV7-8 to TRBJ1-3; weak D call: TRBD1 (6 bases). CDR1 is SGHVS and CDR2 is FQNEAQ in the germline V gene. Trimming shortened V by 4 bases and J by 0 bases, and 19 bases separated the two germline ends. The CDR3 consists of 18 residues. CDR3 sequence: CASSSPLQGAGSGNTIYF. CDR3 in DNA: TGTGCCAGCAGCTCACCGCTACAGGGTGCCGGCTCTGGAAACACCATATATTTT.

The rearrangement uses TRBV4-3 and TRBJ2-7; tentative D call: TRBD2 (5 bases). Between the trimmed V and J ends, which lost 1 base and 3 bases, there was a span of 10 bases. In germline, CDR1 is LGHNA, CDR2 YSLEER. This CDR3 comprises 14 residues. This chain's CDR3 is CASSQGSDYYEQYF. CDR3 coding DNA: TGCGCCAGCAGCCAAGGCTCTGACTACTACGAGCAGTACTTC.

The chain is built from TRBV29-1 and TRBJ1-2, with 7 bases matching TRBD1. With V trimmed by 3 bases and J by 8 bases, 9 bases remained unmatched. Germline assignment: CDR1 SQVTM and CDR2 ANQGSEA. CDR3 length equals 13 residues. CDR3: CSVEADRAYGYTF. The DNA for the CDR3 is TGCAGCGTTGAGGCTGACAGGGCTTACGGCTACACCTTC.

The rearrangement uses TRBV28 and TRBJ2-7, with TRBD2 identical over 10 bases. The J segment lost 0 bases and the V segment lost 8 bases, leaving 19 bases of the junction unmatched. The CDR3 covers 19 residues. CDR1 and CDR2 (germline): MDHEN, SYDVKM. CDR3 DNA: TGTGCCAGCGCCCTCGTAGCGAGCGGGAGGGCCTTACGCTCCTACGAGCAGTACTTC. This codes for CASALVASGRALRSYEQYF. The entire variable domain, with the rest obtained from reference TRBV28 and TRBJ2-7, is as follows: DVKVTQSSRYLVKRTGEKVFLECVQDMDHENMFWYRQDPGLGLRLIYFSYDVKMKEKGDIPEGYSVSREKKERFSLILESASTNQTSMYLCASALVASGRALRSYEQYFGPGTRLTVT.

V gene TRBV5-6 combines with J gene TRBJ1-2; D is uncertain. This CDR3 comprises 14 residues. CDR1 and CDR2 (germline): SGHDT, YYEEEE. The V and J ends lost 1 base and 4 bases respectively, with 11 bases between them. CDR3 DNA sequence: TGTGCCAGCAGCTTGCTCCAGGCCTTCTATGGCTACACCTTC. This translates into CASSLLQAFYGYTF.